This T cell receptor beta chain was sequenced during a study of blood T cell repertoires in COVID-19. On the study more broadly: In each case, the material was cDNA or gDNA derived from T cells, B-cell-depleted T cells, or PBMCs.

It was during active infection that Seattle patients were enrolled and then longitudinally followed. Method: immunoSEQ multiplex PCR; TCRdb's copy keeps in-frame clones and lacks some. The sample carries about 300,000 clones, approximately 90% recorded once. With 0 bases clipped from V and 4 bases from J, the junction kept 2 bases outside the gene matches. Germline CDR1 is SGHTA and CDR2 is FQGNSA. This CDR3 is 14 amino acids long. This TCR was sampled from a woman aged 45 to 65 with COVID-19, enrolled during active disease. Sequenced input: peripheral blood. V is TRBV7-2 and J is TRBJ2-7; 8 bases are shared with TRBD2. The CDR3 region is CASSLASGEYEQYF. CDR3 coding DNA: TGTGCCAGCAGCTTAGCTAGCGGGGAATACGAGCAGTACTTC.